Below, one T cell receptor (beta chain) is given with its context. Its specific antigen is unknown. The input lacks base qualities; no much larger clone sits a single base away. Trimming leaves V shorter by 0 bases and J shorter by 4 bases, with the junction holding 5 bases beyond the gene matches. The CDR3 runs 16 residues from the cysteine to the phenylalanine. The read is trimmed to its CDR3 DNA, 48 bases read in frame from base 1. Looking up the germline V gene yields CDR1 SGHDT and CDR2 YYEEEE. The data were obtained in a study of shared clonotypes between healthy human individuals (dated by TCRdb to about 2020). Context from the whole study: The cohort included a few men and a couple of women between 18 and 49 years of age. Libraries were prepared and TCR repertoires were sequenced by different laboratories using diverse techniques, in order to increase sequencing depth and limit assay-specific biases. Between about 0.94 and 8.9 billion PBMCs per donor were obtained by leukapheresis. The study deeply sequenced blood TCR repertoires of several healthy adults to estimate repertoire size and the extent of clonotype sharing between individuals. On the study overall, not on this receptor specifically: Based on pairwise subsampling, the degree of clonotype sharing among donors was expected to be affected by sequencing depth. Sampling was restricted to blood, and TCR repertoires in tissue are likely to differ from TCR repertoires in blood. The genetic and exposure-history diversity represented was limited by the small number of donors.

Using the deep immunoSEQ assay, multiplex PCR amplified TCR CDR3 regions from genomic DNA. Extracted genomic DNA from each cell subset was spread evenly across all wells of several immunoSEQ 96-well plates, with each plate serving as a replicate. For unsorted PBMC, approximately 300 ng of genomic DNA, equivalent to approximately 30,000 T cell genomes, went into each replicate PCR. Ten immunoSEQ deep assay plates were used to sequence the unsorted PBMC genomic DNA. Purified libraries were quantified with a Qubit 3.0 fluorometer, sized on a Bioanalyzer 2100, and re-quantified with the KAPA Library Quantification kit. Every immunoSEQ 96-well plate was sequenced on a separate single-read 150-cycle Illumina NextSeq 550 flow cell. Concerning the study's data processing: Because the immunoSEQ output included only junctional sequences and no quality scores, the filtering could not be the same as the filtering used for full-length reads. Sequences were annotated with PyIR, a Python wrapper for IgBLAST v1.9, using IMGT germline references to assign V/J genes and CDR3. Reads were removed for weak V/J assignments (E-value above 1e-6), missing CDR3, stop codons, out-of-frame junctions, or ambiguous translated residues. A V3J clonotype was defined by an identical inferred V gene, J gene, and CDR3 amino acid sequence. To compute the percentage overlap between repertoires, the number of shared unique clonotypes was divided by the size of the smaller repertoire. RTK rarefaction, the Chao1 estimator, and Recon v2.1 estimates of unobserved clonotypes were used to assess repertoire richness. As stored in TCRdb, this immuneACCESS dataset retains in-frame rearrangements with V and J assigned. A fraction of the clones does not appear; measured against another copy, unresolved V genes explain less than half of the discrepancy, and the remainder lacks a known reason. That table supplies the V and J calls and clone size; D and trimming were determined from the DNA. The sample has some 490,000 clones on record, approximately 84% of them singletons. The ten largest clones take up about an eighth of the sample.

Donors were healthy HIV-negative adults with no recently reported acute infections or vaccinations. Only Caucasian adults living in Nashville, Tennessee, USA were represented among the donors. For unsorted samples, 90 million to 95 million PBMCs were counted, and genomic DNA was extracted using the QIAamp DNA Blood Mini kit. Blood was collected by leukapheresis, and PBMCs were isolated by Ficoll-Histopaque density gradient centrifugation and then cryopreserved in liquid nitrogen vapor phase. The chain is encoded by TRBV5-6 joined to TRBJ2-1; 9 junctional bases match TRBD2. Specimen: PBMCs. This TCR was sampled from a woman aged 40 to 50 in good health. Some clones in this sample may be carry-over from other donors' samples. This receptor has the CDR3 CASSLGETSGYNEQFF. The sequenced DNA is TGTGCCAGCAGCTTGGGGGAGACTAGCGGATACAATGAGCAGTTCTTC.